This T cell receptor (beta chain) was found in a study of T cell responses to AZD1222 COVID-19 vaccine. Findings of the study overall: Spike-specific TCR breadth and depth both grew after two AZD1222 doses. Females outnumbered males among donors, who were mostly white British; clonal diversity was possibly underestimated. After the peak T cell response, and only then, were repertoires sampled.

A word on this clone: Its cognate antigen is unknown.

The CDR3 consists of 13 residues. The germline V gene encodes CDR1 SGHNT and CDR2 YYREEE (reference sequence). The V and J ends lost 0 bases and 3 bases respectively, with 7 bases between them. Profiling relied on immunoSEQ multiplex PCR, and the TCRdb table lists in-frame clones only, not all of them. This table has about 120,000 clones, around 91% appearing once. The sequenced sample was peripheral blood, obtained 28 days after the second AZD1222 dose. This receptor was obtained from an adult who received the AZD1222 COVID-19 vaccine. The chain employs TRBV5-4 and TRBJ2-7; D might be TRBD1 or TRBD2, each matching 5 bases. The CDR3: CASSLVGVYEQYF. CDR3 in DNA: TGTGCCAGCAGCTTGGTGGGGGTCTACGAGCAGTACTTC.